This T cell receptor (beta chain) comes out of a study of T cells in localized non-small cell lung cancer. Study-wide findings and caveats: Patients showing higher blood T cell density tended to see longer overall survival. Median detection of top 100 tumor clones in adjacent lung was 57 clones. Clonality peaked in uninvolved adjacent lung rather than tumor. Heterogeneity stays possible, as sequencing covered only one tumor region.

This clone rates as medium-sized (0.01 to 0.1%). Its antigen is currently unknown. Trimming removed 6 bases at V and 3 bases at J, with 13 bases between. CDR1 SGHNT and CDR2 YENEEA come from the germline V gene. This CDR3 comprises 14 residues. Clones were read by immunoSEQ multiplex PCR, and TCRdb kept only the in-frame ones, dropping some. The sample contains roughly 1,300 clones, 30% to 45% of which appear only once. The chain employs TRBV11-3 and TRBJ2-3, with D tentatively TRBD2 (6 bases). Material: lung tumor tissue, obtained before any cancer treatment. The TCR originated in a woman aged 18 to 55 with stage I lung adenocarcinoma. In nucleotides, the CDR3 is TGTGCCAGCAGTCGGGACTTTTCTACAGATACGCAGTATTTT. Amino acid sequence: CASSRDFSTDTQYF.